Below are 5 T cell receptor beta chains sequenced from a single sample in a study of blood T cell repertoires in COVID-19. The method was immunoSEQ multiplex PCR; TCRdb's version includes in-frame clones alone and lacks a portion of them. The sample shows about 120,000 clones, over 60% of them seen only once. Sequenced input: peripheral blood. These receptors all come from a woman in her seventies with acute or convalescent COVID-19.

The chain carries TRBV5-5 and TRBJ1-4; D uncertain. Trimming left V 1 base short and J 3 bases short, with 13 bases between. Germline-derived CDR1 and CDR2 are SGHKS and YYEKEE (reference sequence). The CDR3 runs 16 residues. The DNA of the CDR3 is TGTGCCAGCAGCTTGCGTGGCTGGGGAGCTAATGAAAAACTGTTTTTT. The encoded protein is CASSLRGWGANEKLFF.

A single count supports this clone. This chain joins TRBV5-4 and TRBJ1-6; 8 bases align to TRBD1. The CDR3 spans 15 residues. The V gene's germline CDR1 is SGHNT and CDR2 YYREEE (reference sequence). Unmatched junction bases numbered 9, after V lost 2 bases and J lost 11 bases. This chain's CDR3 is CASSLTPGQVPPLHF. CDR3 DNA: TGTGCCAGCAGCTTAACCCCGGGACAGGTACCACCCCTCCACTTT.

The chain links TRBV10-2 to TRBJ2-5; D ambiguous. CDR3 length: 11 amino acids. The V end was cut by 4 bases, the J end by 5 bases, with 5 bases between. CDR1 is WSHSY and CDR2 is SAAADI in the germline V gene. Written as DNA, the CDR3 is TGCGCCAGCAGTGGCGATGAGACCCAGTACTTC. Protein product: CASSGDETQYF.

V gene TRBV9 combines with J gene TRBJ1-3, with D possibly being TRBD1 (6 bases). Germline CDR1 reads SGDLS; CDR2 reads YYNGEE. The germline V and J ends were trimmed by 0 bases and 1 base, with 14 bases remaining between them. CDR3 length equals 17 residues. CDR3 DNA: TGTGCCAGCAGCGTAGGCCACAGGGCCGAATCTGGAAACACCATATATTTT. Amino acid sequence: CASSVGHRAESGNTIYF.

The chain couples TRBV2 to TRBJ1-2; 9 nucleotides agree with TRBD1. CDR3 length: 16 amino acids. In germline, CDR1 is SNHLY, CDR2 FYNNEI. The V segment lost 7 bases and the J segment 4 bases; nucleotides outside the gene matches: 13. The CDR3 is CASTFRGQGRAYGYTF. Written as DNA, the CDR3 is TGTGCCAGCACTTTCCGGGGACAGGGAAGGGCCTATGGCTACACCTTC.